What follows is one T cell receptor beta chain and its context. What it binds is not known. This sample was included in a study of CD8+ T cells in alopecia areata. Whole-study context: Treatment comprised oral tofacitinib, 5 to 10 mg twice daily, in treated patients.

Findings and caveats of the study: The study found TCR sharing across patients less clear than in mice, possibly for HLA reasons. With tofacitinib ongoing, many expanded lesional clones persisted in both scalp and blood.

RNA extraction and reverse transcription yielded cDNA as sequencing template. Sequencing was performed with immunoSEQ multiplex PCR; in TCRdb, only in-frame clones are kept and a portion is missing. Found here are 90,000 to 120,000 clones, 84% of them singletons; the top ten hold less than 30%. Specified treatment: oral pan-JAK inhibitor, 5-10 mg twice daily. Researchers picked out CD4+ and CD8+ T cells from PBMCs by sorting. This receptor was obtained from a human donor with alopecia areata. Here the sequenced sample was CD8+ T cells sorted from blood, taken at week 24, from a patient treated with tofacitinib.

CDR3: CATSRPPRGVEDTQYF. In nucleotides, the CDR3 is TGTGCCACCAGCAGACCTCCCAGGGGGGTTGAAGATACGCAGTATTTT. V usage is TRBV15 and J usage is TRBJ2-3; D perhaps matches TRBD1 (7 bases). Germline values: CDR1 LNHNV, CDR2 YYDKDF (reference sequence). The CDR3 is 16 amino acids. The V end was cut by 2 bases, the J end by 5 bases, with 17 bases between.